The clone carrying this T cell receptor (beta chain) appeared a single time. The entry originates in a study of blood T cell repertoires in COVID-19. Measured with immunoSEQ multiplex PCR; TCRdb has only the in-frame clones, and not every one. The sample carries about 89,000 clones, roughly 78% recorded once. Germline V gene lookup returns CDR1 SGHTA and CDR2 FQGNSA. The CDR3 consists of 16 residues. V lost 5 bases, J lost 0 bases, and 16 bases lay in between. Sequenced material: peripheral blood. The chain uses TRBV7-2 and TRBJ1-1; D is possibly TRBD1 (6 bases). This TCR came from a woman of 80 years or more with acute or convalescent COVID-19. The CDR3 coding sequence is TGTGCCAGCAGCCAGGGGCGGAGCCCCATGAACACTGAAGCTTTCTTT. This gives the protein CASSQGRSPMNTEAFF.